One sample yielded the 29 T cell receptor beta chains listed below, sequenced in a study of blood T cell repertoires in COVID-19. The repertoire was sequenced with immunoSEQ multiplex PCR; TCRdb's copy has only in-frame clones and lacks some. The repertoire holds roughly 210,000 clones, over 75% seen once, with 7.2% in the top ten. Sequencing used PBMCs or T cells enriched from blood (not recorded which). The receptors derive from a man aged 25-45 years in a cohort exposed to, infected with or recovered from COVID-19 (not recorded which).

V usage is TRBV5-1 and J usage is TRBJ2-3; no clear D gene. The V end was cut by 0 bases, the J end by 0 bases, with 14 bases between. The CDR3 covers 17 residues. Per the germline V gene, CDR1 is SGHRS and CDR2 is YFSETQ. For the CDR3, the DNA is TGCGCCAGCAGCTTGGCTGGTCATCCTACTAGCACAGATACGCAGTATTTT. Encoded protein: CASSLAGHPTSTDTQYF.

V usage is TRBV7-6 and J usage is TRBJ2-5, with a possible D match to TRBD2 (5 bases). The V gene's germline CDR1 is SGHVS and CDR2 FNYEAQ. The CDR3 contains 15 residues. Trimming removed 5 bases from V and 1 base from J, with 14 bases in between. The CDR3 region is CASSPAWLAQETQYF. In DNA, the CDR3 is TGTGCCAGCAGCCCCGCCTGGCTAGCCCAAGAGACCCAGTACTTC.

The chain combines TRBV15 with TRBJ2-3; 7 bases match TRBD1. The CDR3 length is 15 residues. J lost 2 bases, V lost 1 base, and 3 bases had no gene match. The V gene's germline CDR1 is LNHNV and CDR2 YYDKDF (reference sequence). CDR3 protein: CATSRVDRITDTQYF. Written as DNA, the CDR3 is TGTGCCACCAGCAGAGTGGACAGGATCACAGATACGCAGTATTTT. The full variable domain, its missing parts supplied by reference TRBV15 and TRBJ2-3, is DAMVIQNPRYQVTQFGKPVTLSCSQTLNHNVMYWYQQKSSQAPKLLFHYYDKDFNNEADTPDNFQSRRPNTSFCFLDIRSPGLGDTAMYLCATSRVDRITDTQYFGPGTRLTVL.

In the case of this clone: This same CDR3 is encoded by further DNA sequences in the sample. V and J are TRBV7-2 and TRBJ2-7; possible D gene TRBD1, 6 bases. The CDR3 has 13 amino acids. Germline V lookup: CDR1 SGHTA, CDR2 FQGNSA. V lost 3 bases and J lost 3, with 9 bases in between. The CDR3 here is CASSLDRVYEQYF. The CDR3 DNA sequence: TGTGCCAGCAGCTTGGACAGAGTCTACGAGCAGTACTTC.

This rearrangement joins TRBV5-6 to TRBJ1-6; 7 positions match TRBD1. The CDR3 runs to 14 residues. Germline loops: CDR1 SGHDT, CDR2 YYEEEE. V shed 2 bases and J 5 bases; nucleotides not matched to a gene: 1. The CDR3 DNA follows: TGTGCCAGCAGCTTCGGGACAGATAATTCACCCCTCCACTTT. Protein: CASSFGTDNSPLHF.

The gene calls are TRBV4-1 and TRBJ1-1; D possibly corresponds to TRBD1 (5 bases). The V gene's germline CDR1 is MGHRA and CDR2 YSYEKL. Trimming took off 0 bases at V and 5 bases at J, with 10 bases between the two ends. This CDR3 has 14 amino acids. The CDR3 here is CASSQERGGTEAFF. The CDR3 nucleotides read TGCGCCAGCAGCCAAGAGAGGGGAGGAACTGAAGCTTTCTTT.

This rearrangement joins TRBV9 to TRBJ2-6; the D is unclear. CDR1 SGDLS and CDR2 YYNGEE come from the germline V gene. The CDR3 sequence is 19 residues long. Trimming pared 0 bases from V and 0 bases from J, leaving 16 bases between. The CDR3, as DNA: TGTGCCAGCAGCGTAGATGTCTCAGGTCTATTCTCTGGGGCCAACGTCCTGACTTTC. Translated, it gives CASSVDVSGLFSGANVLTF. The variable domain in full, with the rest retrieved from reference TRBV9 and TRBJ2-6, is DSGVTQTPKHLITATGQRVTLRCSPRSGDLSVYWYQQSLDQGLQFLIQYYNGEERAKGNILERFSAQQFPDLHSELNLSSLELGDSALYFCASSVDVSGLFSGANVLTFGAGSRLTVL.

The chain employs TRBV7-8 and TRBJ2-1, with TRBD2 as a possible D gene (6 bases). This CDR3 has 16 residues. The V and J ends lost 0 bases and 2 bases respectively, with 11 bases between them. Germline V CDR1 and CDR2: SGHVS, FQNEAQ. The CDR3 nucleotides are TGTGCCAGCAGCTTAGCGGGAGGAGGGACCTACAATGAGCAGTTCTTC. Amino acids: CASSLAGGGTYNEQFF.

This clone appeared once. CDR3 bases: TGTGCCAGTAGTATTTGGGGGGGGAAGAACACTGAAGCTTTCTTT. Translated: CASSIWGGKNTEAFF. The V and J genes are TRBV19 and TRBJ1-1; D perhaps matches TRBD1 (5 bases). The CDR3 totals 15 residues. Trimming cost V 3 bases and J 1 base, with 12 bases left between them. Germline CDR1 reads LNHDA; CDR2 reads SQIVND (reference sequence).

V usage is TRBV6-5 and J usage is TRBJ1-1; a weak D match, TRBD1 (6 bases). V lost 7 bases, J lost 4 bases, and 10 bases lay in between. The CDR3 has 12 amino acids. Germline loops: CDR1 MNHEY, CDR2 SVGAGI. CDR3 loop: CASTGVSTEAFF. Here the CDR3 DNA reads TGTGCCAGCACAGGGGTGAGCACTGAAGCTTTCTTT.

CDR3: CASSPRQGDSLSYTF. The CDR3 DNA is TGCGCCAGCAGCCCCCGACAGGGGGACTCGTTGAGCTACACCTTC. J is TRBJ1-2 and V is TRBV5-1; TRBD1 aligns across 9 bases. V gave up 4 bases and J gave up 9 bases; unmatched junction bases: 13. The CDR3 totals 15 residues. CDR1 and CDR2 from the germline V gene are SGHRS and YFSETQ. The full variable domain, rest sourced from reference TRBV5-1 and TRBJ1-2, is KAGVTQTPRYLIKTRGQQVTLSCSPISGHRSVSWYQQTPGQGLQFLFEYFSETQRNKGNFPGRFSGRQFSNSRSEMNVSTLELGDSALYLCASSPRQGDSLSYTFGSGTRLTVV.

The chain is built from TRBV27 and TRBJ2-3; 7 nucleotides match TRBD2. Germline CDR1 MNHEY, CDR2 SMNVEV (reference sequence). Trimming took 2 bases from V and 2 from J; bases not matched to a gene: 7. CDR3 length: 16 amino acids. DNA of the CDR3: TGTGCCAGCAGTTTAACAGCGGGACTGATCACAGATACGCAGTATTTT. Its translation: CASSLTAGLITDTQYF.

V and J are TRBV27 and TRBJ2-7; D is possibly TRBD1 (6 bases). The V end lost 4 bases, the J end lost 3 bases, and 10 bases lay between the germline ends. Per the germline V gene, CDR1 is MNHEY and CDR2 is SMNVEV (reference sequence). This CDR3 has 13 amino acids. CDR3 sequence: CASSSDSYYEQYF. CDR3 in DNA: TGTGCCAGCAGTTCGGACAGTTACTACGAGCAGTACTTC.

This clone was found a few times. The chain joins TRBV5-6 to TRBJ2-2, with 9 bases that match TRBD1. After removal of 4 bases from V and 5 bases from J, the junction contained 6 bases not matched to a gene. The CDR3 has 15 residues. Germline CDR1 and CDR2: SGHDT and YYEEEE. The CDR3 loop reads CASSVTGGETGELFF. As DNA, the CDR3 is TGTGCCAGCAGCGTCACAGGGGGCGAAACCGGGGAGCTGTTTTTT.

The genes are TRBV6-5 and TRBJ2-3; 9 bases are a match to TRBD1. The CDR3 is 14 amino acids. V dropped 7 bases and J dropped 1; count of bases not matched to a gene: 3. The germline V gene encodes CDR1 MNHEY and CDR2 SVGAGI. The CDR3 bases are TGTGCCAGCATTTGGACAGGGGGCACAGATACGCAGTATTTT. The encoded protein is CASIWTGGTDTQYF.

The DNA for the CDR3 is TGTGCCAGCAGTTACTCGACAAGGGGGGGGCCGAACACTGAAGCTTTCTTT. It specifies CASSYSTRGGPNTEAFF. V and J are TRBV6-2 or TRBV6-3 and TRBJ1-1; D perhaps matches TRBD1 (6 bases). V was clipped by 0 bases and J by 1 base, with 15 bases between them. CDR3 length: 17 amino acids. Germline-derived CDR1 and CDR2 are MNHEY and SVGEGT.

J is TRBJ1-1 and V is TRBV28; no clear D. Germline CDR1 and CDR2: MDHEN and SYDVKM. The ends were cut back, 8 bases at V and 4 bases at J, with 17 bases in the middle. This CDR3 region has 14 residues. The chain's CDR3 is CASRFWGGGTEAFF. The DNA of the CDR3 is TGTGCCAGCCGATTCTGGGGAGGAGGCACTGAAGCTTTCTTT.

This rearrangement joins TRBV9 to TRBJ1-1; no clear D gene. Germline lookup yields CDR1 SGDLS and CDR2 YYNGEE. This CDR3 comprises 14 residues. V was trimmed by 0 bases and J by 3 bases, leaving 9 bases between them. CDR3 in amino acids: CASSVGGADTEAFF. CDR3 sequence (DNA): TGTGCCAGCAGCGTAGGGGGAGCGGACACTGAAGCTTTCTTT.

This rearrangement joins TRBV28 to TRBJ2-7, with no clear D. The CDR3 is 17 amino acids. The germline CDR1 and CDR2 sequences are MDHEN and SYDVKM. V was pared by 7 bases and J by 3 bases, with 25 bases between. The CDR3 protein is CASIPSQRPNGGYEQYF. CDR3 coding DNA: TGTGCCAGCATTCCCTCTCAGAGGCCTAACGGTGGCTACGAGCAGTACTTC.

The V gene is TRBV2, the J gene TRBJ1-5, with D uncertain. Germline loops: CDR1 SNHLY, CDR2 FYNNEI. V lost 7 bases and J lost 3, with 7 bases in between. The CDR3 loop spans 12 amino acids. In DNA form, the CDR3 reads TGTGCCAGCAAGCGGAACAATCAGCCCCAGCATTTT. Its translation: CASKRNNQPQHF.

The chain employs TRBV7-9 and TRBJ2-1; 7 bases agree with TRBD2. The germline V gene encodes CDR1 SEHNR and CDR2 FQNEAQ (reference sequence). With 4 bases clipped from V and 4 bases from J, the junction kept 4 bases outside the gene matches. The CDR3 loop spans 14 amino acids. The CDR3 nucleotides are TGTGCCAGCAGCTCTGGCGGGAGATACAATGAGCAGTTCTTC. Its protein is CASSSGGRYNEQFF.

The chain links TRBV5-1 to TRBJ2-5, with 10 positions matching TRBD2. The J segment lost 5 bases and the V segment lost 1 base, leaving 2 bases of the junction unmatched. This CDR3 region has 14 residues. Germline V gene data show CDR1 as SGHRS and CDR2 as YFSETQ. The CDR3 here is CASSLTSGTETQYF. CDR3 sequence (DNA): TGCGCCAGCAGCTTGACTAGCGGGACGGAGACCCAGTACTTC.

The chain carries TRBV27 and TRBJ2-1; the match to TRBD2 covers 10 bases. CDR1 is MNHEY and CDR2 is SMNVEV in the germline V gene (reference sequence). The CDR3 sequence is 16 residues long. Germline trimming cut 10 bases from V and 1 base from J; bases unmatched to any gene: 10. The CDR3 spells CATNGSGRKSYNEQFF. CDR3 bases: TGTGCCACCAACGGTAGCGGGAGGAAGTCCTACAATGAGCAGTTCTTC.

This chain joins TRBV27 and TRBJ1-1; D call uncertain. V lost 4 bases, J lost 1 base, and 10 bases lay in between. CDR1 MNHEY and CDR2 SMNVEV come from the germline V gene (reference sequence). This CDR3 has 14 residues. For the CDR3, the DNA is TGTGCCAGCAGTTCATCCCATAGGAACACTGAAGCTTTCTTT. It codes for CASSSSHRNTEAFF.

V is TRBV7-2 and J is TRBJ1-2; D may be TRBD1 (6 bases). V was clipped by 5 bases and J by 7 bases, with 17 bases between them. This CDR3 is built from 14 residues. CDR1 SGHTA and CDR2 FQGNSA come from the germline V gene. CDR3 DNA sequence: TGTGCCAGCAGCGTCCGGACAGCTCTCTCTGGCTACACCTTC. It yields the protein CASSVRTALSGYTF.

This clone was found once. The chain has TRBV5-1 and TRBJ1-1; TRBD1 agrees at 7 bases. Germline lookup yields CDR1 SGHRS and CDR2 YFSETQ. CDR3 length equals 14 residues. The trim removed 6 bases at V and 1 base at J, leaving 6 bases unmatched. This CDR3 reads CASTGGQTNTEAFF. CDR3 bases: TGCGCCAGCACAGGGGGACAGACGAACACTGAAGCTTTCTTT.

J is TRBJ2-5 and V is TRBV9; 13 bases map to TRBD2. Per germline, CDR1 SGDLS and CDR2 YYNGEE. Trimming cost V 3 bases and J 5 bases; bases outside gene matches: 4. The CDR3 contains 15 residues. CDR3 sequence: CASSETSGRFETQYF. The CDR3 region has the DNA TGTGCCAGCAGCGAGACTAGCGGGAGGTTTGAGACCCAGTACTTC.

This clone was counted once. This chain uses TRBV21-1 with TRBJ1-5; TRBD1, as called in the table, went unchecked against the DNA. TRBV21-1 is a recognized pseudogene. The CDR3 spans 17 residues. CDR3 sequence (DNA): TGTGCCAGCAGCAAAGAGAAGAGGGGGCCGGGCAATCAGCCCCAGCATTTT. Residues: CASSKEKRGPGNQPQHF.

V is TRBV5-4 and J is TRBJ2-7; 10 positions match TRBD1. Germline lookup yields CDR1 SGHNT and CDR2 YYREEE (reference sequence). Trimming at V came to 1 base and at J to 6 bases, leaving 7 bases not matched to a gene. This CDR3 region has 15 residues. The CDR3 nucleotides read TGTGCCAGCAGCTTGCAGGGGACAGGGGTCGCCGAGCAGTACTTC. Encoded protein: CASSLQGTGVAEQYF.